Listed below are T cell receptor beta chains from one sample, sequenced in a study of T cell responses to AZD1222 COVID-19 vaccine. Assay: immunoSEQ multiplex PCR; the TCRdb copy retains only in-frame clones and omits some. The sample includes about 180,000 clones, roughly 88% seen only once; the top ten take roughly 0.5%. The sequencing here drew on peripheral blood, taken on day 0 of AZD1222 vaccination. The receptor set was obtained from an adult in good health. CDR3s include the opening cysteine and the closing phenylalanine or tryptophan. The order of the fields is V gene, D gene, J gene, CDR3 protein. D genes are given only for firm matches.

V: TRBV7-2; D: .; J: TRBJ2-1; CDR3: CASSSGTSSYNEQFF
V: TRBV28; D: .; J: TRBJ1-2; CDR3: CASSTLNYGYTF
V: TRBV11-2; D: .; J: TRBJ1-3; CDR3: CASSPPRGGAAGNTIYF
V: TRBV19; D: .; J: TRBJ1-5; CDR3: CASSPRRQGQQPQHF
V: TRBV7-9; D: TRBD1; J: TRBJ1-4; CDR3: CASSTRDRGEKLFF
V: TRBV11-3; D: .; J: TRBJ2-5; CDR3: CASSLTAKETQYF
V: TRBV30; D: .; J: TRBJ2-1; CDR3: CAWSVQAGGQFF
V: TRBV2; D: TRBD2; J: TRBJ2-1; CDR3: CASSETGLAGPRSYNEQFF
V: TRBV4-1; D: TRBD1; J: TRBJ1-1; CDR3: CASSHDRAMNTEAFF
V: TRBV9; D: .; J: TRBJ2-2; CDR3: CASSVVSTNTGELFF
V: TRBV18; D: TRBD2; J: TRBJ2-3; CDR3: CASSSGTSGSGTDTQYF
V: TRBV9; D: .; J: TRBJ1-1; CDR3: CASSPSGGDMNTEAFF
V: TRBV6-5; D: .; J: TRBJ1-6; CDR3: CASSYSGRLNSPLHF
V: TRBV30; D: .; J: TRBJ1-5; CDR3: CAWSGDVDSNQPQHF
V: TRBV6-6; D: .; J: TRBJ1-4; CDR3: CASTHTGGATNEKLFF
V: TRBV4-3; D: .; J: TRBJ1-2; CDR3: CASSQPPGGYTF
V: TRBV9; D: .; J: TRBJ1-5; CDR3: CASSVTDSNQPQHF
V: TRBV29-1; D: .; J: TRBJ2-2; CDR3: CSVTKRDIYTGELFF
V: TRBV11-2; D: .; J: TRBJ2-5; CDR3: CASSRETQYF
V: TRBV11-2; D: .; J: TRBJ1-2; CDR3: CASSLDRQSGYTF
V: TRBV12-3/TRBV12-4; D: .; J: TRBJ1-2; CDR3: CASSLKGDYGYTF
V: TRBV4-3; D: .; J: TRBJ1-2; CDR3: CASSQEIGANYGYTF
V: TRBV27; D: .; J: TRBJ2-1; CDR3: CASSSRAGAFSYNEQFF
V: TRBV9; D: TRBD1; J: TRBJ2-1; CDR3: CASSKSGQGDRSSYNEQFF
V: TRBV29-1; D: .; J: TRBJ1-5; CDR3: CSVGWTSNQPQHF
V: TRBV9; D: .; J: TRBJ1-6; CDR3: CASSSGQSNSPLHF
V: TRBV3-1/TRBV3-2; D: .; J: TRBJ1-6; CDR3: CASSQQQPLHF
V: TRBV11-2; D: .; J: TRBJ1-2; CDR3: CASSLGQYYGYTF
V: TRBV6-5; D: .; J: TRBJ2-1; CDR3: CASSSPKTETQFF
V: TRBV7-2; D: .; J: TRBJ2-3; CDR3: CASPTTGENTQYF
V: TRBV7-7; D: .; J: TRBJ2-7; CDR3: CASSLAPGVEQYF
V: TRBV4-2; D: TRBD2; J: TRBJ2-3; CDR3: CASSQDKLAADTQYF
V: TRBV20-1; D: .; J: TRBJ1-1; CDR3: CSARRDSEAFF
V: TRBV7-8; D: TRBD2; J: TRBJ2-1; CDR3: CASSVAGVSYNEQFF
V: TRBV6-2/TRBV6-3; D: .; J: TRBJ2-1; CDR3: CASSYGLRELINEQFF
V: TRBV13; D: .; J: TRBJ2-7; CDR3: CASSSPPSEGHSYEQYF